Each of the 22 T cell receptor beta chains below was sequenced from the same sample in a study of blood T cell repertoires in COVID-19. The assay was immunoSEQ multiplex PCR, and TCRdb's table has in-frame clones only and misses some. The repertoire consists of approximately 280,000 clones, with nearly 90% occurring once and the leading ten covering 1.7%. The sample was PBMCs or T cells enriched from blood (not recorded which). The receptors were gathered from a woman between 18 and 29 years old with acute COVID-19.

This clone turned up a few times. Additional DNA sequences in this sample encode the identical CDR3. The rearrangement joins TRBV27 to TRBJ1-1; TRBD1 aligns across 7 bases. CDR1 and CDR2 (germline): MNHEY, SMNVEV (reference sequence). The CDR3 contains 13 residues. The ends lost 6 bases at V and 1 base at J; junction bases unmatched: 2. CDR3 sequence reads: CASRYRGNTEAFF. CDR3 nucleotides: TGTGCCAGCAGGTACAGGGGGAACACTGAAGCTTTCTTT.

This chain links TRBV28 with TRBJ1-1, with 7 bases matching TRBD1. CDR3 length: 15 residues. Germline V lookup: CDR1 MDHEN, CDR2 SYDVKM. The ends lost 6 bases at V and 0 bases at J; junction bases unmatched: 7. The CDR3 region is CASSPFTGVNTEAFF. CDR3 nucleotide sequence: TGTGCCAGCAGCCCCTTCACAGGGGTGAACACTGAAGCTTTCTTT.

The chain combines TRBV7-6 with TRBJ2-1; 7 bases align to TRBD2. V lost 4 bases, J lost 3 bases, and 3 bases stayed unmatched. This CDR3 contains 14 residues. Germline V gives CDR1 SGHVS, CDR2 FNYEAQ. As DNA, the CDR3 is TGTGCCAGCAGCTCCGGGACTAACTACAATGAGCAGTTCTTC. Amino acids: CASSSGTNYNEQFF.

The chain carries TRBV5-1 and TRBJ2-2, with 10 positions matching TRBD2. Per germline, CDR1 SGHRS and CDR2 YFSETQ. The ends lost 2 bases at V and 6 bases at J; junction bases unmatched: 13. This CDR3 has 18 residues. This chain's CDR3 is CASSFHHLAGGPSGELFF. The CDR3 DNA sequence: TGCGCCAGCAGCTTCCACCACTTAGCGGGAGGTCCGTCCGGGGAGCTGTTTTTT. The complete variable domain, with remaining parts taken from reference TRBV5-1 and TRBJ2-2, reads KAGVTQTPRYLIKTRGQQVTLSCSPISGHRSVSWYQQTPGQGLQFLFEYFSETQRNKGNFPGRFSGRQFSNSRSEMNVSTLELGDSALYLCASSFHHLAGGPSGELFFGEGSRLTVL.

This rearrangement joins TRBV19 to TRBJ2-5; D might be TRBD2 (7 bases). The V end was cut by 4 bases, the J end by 4 bases, with 13 bases between. Germline V gives CDR1 LNHDA, CDR2 SQIVND (reference sequence). The CDR3 has 14 residues. The CDR3 nucleotides read TGTGCCAGTAGTAGGCAGGGAGGGGGAGAGACCCAGTACTTC. Translated, it gives CASSRQGGGETQYF.

The V and J genes are TRBV11-2 and TRBJ2-7, with 8 bases that match TRBD2. V dropped 2 bases and J dropped 5; count of bases not matched to a gene: 11. CDR3 length equals 16 residues. Germline lookup yields CDR1 SGHAT and CDR2 FQNNGV. CDR3 DNA sequence: TGTGCCAGCAGCTTAAGCCCGGGGGGGGTTCTCCACGAGCAGTACTTC. This gives the protein CASSLSPGGVLHEQYF. Full variable domain (outside the CDR3, taken from reference TRBV11-2 and TRBJ2-7): EAGVAQSPRYKIIEKRQSVAFWCNPISGHATLYWYQQILGQGPKLLIQFQNNGVVDDSQLPKDRFSAERLKGVDSTLKIQPAKLEDSAVYLCASSLSPGGVLHEQYFGPGTRLTVT.

This chain uses TRBV19 with TRBJ2-7, with 7 bases that match TRBD1. The ends lost 6 bases at V and 2 bases at J; junction bases unmatched: 10. CDR1 and CDR2 from the germline V gene are LNHDA and SQIVND (reference sequence). The CDR3 extends over 15 amino acids. The CDR3 DNA reads as TGTGCCAGTAGGGCACCCGGGACAGTAGCCTACGAGCAGTACTTC. Protein product: CASRAPGTVAYEQYF.

Worth noting for this clone: Additional DNA sequences in this sample encode the identical CDR3. This chain links TRBV5-1 with TRBJ1-5; the match to TRBD1 covers 7 bases. The CDR3 contains 16 residues. Germline V lookup: CDR1 SGHRS, CDR2 YFSETQ. The junction had 5 bases not matched to a gene; V was cut back by 0 bases and J by 2 bases. The CDR3 spells CASSLGAGTGNQPQHF. In DNA, the CDR3 is TGCGCCAGCAGCTTGGGTGCCGGGACAGGCAATCAGCCCCAGCATTTT.

This clone appeared a few times. Other nucleotide sequences from this sample produce the same CDR3. The chain couples TRBV5-1 to TRBJ1-4; possibly TRBD1 for D (5 bases). Germline CDR1 is SGHRS and CDR2 is YFSETQ. V was cut by 3 bases and J by 8 bases, with 14 bases left in between. The CDR3 runs to 14 residues. CDR3 protein: CASSSGRADEKLFF. CDR3 bases: TGCGCCAGCAGCTCAGGCAGGGCGGACGAAAAACTGTTTTTT.

This clone appeared a single time. The V call is TRBV10-1, the J call TRBJ2-7; the D gene is possibly TRBD2 (5 bases). CDR1 WNHNN and CDR2 SYGVQD come from the germline V gene (reference sequence). The CDR3 spans 16 residues. The ends were cut back, 0 bases at V and 6 bases at J, with 18 bases in the middle. The chain's CDR3 is CASSESYRGQAGEQYF. The CDR3, as DNA: TGCGCCAGCAGTGAGTCGTATCGTGGGCAGGCGGGCGAGCAGTACTTC.

The CDR3 DNA follows: TGCGCCAGCAGCTTACTAGTGACGGGGACAGGGACTGAAGCTTTCTTT. This codes for CASSLLVTGTGTEAFF. This chain links TRBV5-1 with TRBJ1-1; 9 nucleotides agree with TRBD1. J lost 5 bases, V lost 2 bases, and 10 bases had no gene match. The CDR3 is 16 residues long. Germline assignment: CDR1 SGHRS and CDR2 YFSETQ.

The chain is built from TRBV30 and TRBJ2-1; 10 nucleotides align to TRBD2. V shed 4 bases, J shed 6 bases, and the junction held 12 bases outside the gene matches. The V gene's germline CDR1 is GTSNPN and CDR2 SVGIG (reference sequence). The CDR3 consists of 16 residues. The CDR3 bases are TGTGCCTGGACTAGGGGGCTAGCGGGAGTTCTCAATGAGCAGTTCTTC. Translated: CAWTRGLAGVLNEQFF.

The gene calls are TRBV18 and TRBJ1-3, with 9 bases that match TRBD1. CDR1 and CDR2 from the germline V gene are KGHSH and LQKENI. The CDR3 length is 14 residues. Trimming removed 6 bases from V and 16 bases from J; junction bases left unmatched: 16. CDR3 region: CASSPRDRALRSYF. CDR3 bases: TGTGCCAGCTCGCCCCGGGACAGGGCTCTTAGGAGCTATTTT.

J is TRBJ1-1 and V is TRBV7-6; 8 nucleotides match TRBD1. The CDR3 spans 14 residues. CDR1 SGHVS and CDR2 FNYEAQ come from the germline V gene. With V trimmed by 4 bases and J by 5 bases, 6 bases remained unmatched. The CDR3 DNA is TGTGCCAGCAGCTCCCGGGACAGGCCAACTGAAGCTTTCTTT. Amino acids: CASSSRDRPTEAFF.

The V and J genes are TRBV5-5 and TRBJ1-4; D not certain. Trimming shortened V by 1 base and J by 5 bases, and 6 bases separated the two germline ends. Germline-derived CDR1 and CDR2 are SGHKS and YYEKEE (reference sequence). The CDR3 totals 13 residues. The CDR3 nucleotides are TGTGCCAGCAGCTTGATACTAAATGAAAAACTGTTTTTT. This gives the protein CASSLILNEKLFF.

This CDR3 is CASSQDRLAGELGEQYF. The CDR3 DNA is TGTGCCAGCAGCCAAGATCGACTAGCGGGAGAATTGGGCGAGCAGTACTTC. The rearrangement links TRBV14 to TRBJ2-7, with 12 bases fitting TRBD2. The germline CDR1 and CDR2 sequences are SGHDN and FVKESK. V lost 0 bases to trimming and J lost 6 bases; unmatched junction nucleotides: 9. The CDR3 sequence is 17 residues long.

This chain uses TRBV7-9 with TRBJ2-1; TRBD2 is a possible D gene (6 bases). V was cut by 5 bases and J by 10 bases, with 15 bases left in between. Germline loops: CDR1 SEHNR, CDR2 FQNEAQ (reference sequence). The CDR3 is 13 amino acids. The CDR3 region is CASSQTGAGEQFF. For the CDR3, the DNA is TGTGCCAGCAGCCAAACAGGCGCGGGAGAGCAGTTCTTC.

As to this clone: Distinct nucleotide sequences in the sample also encode this CDR3. This rearrangement joins TRBV18 to TRBJ1-5; possibly TRBD1 for D (5 bases). Trimming removed 2 bases from V and 4 bases from J, with 9 bases in between. CDR3 length equals 14 residues. Germline CDR1 is KGHSH and CDR2 is LQKENI. The DNA for the CDR3 is TGTGCCAGCTCACCAGGAAGGGGAAATCAGCCCCAGCATTTT. This translates into CASSPGRGNQPQHF.

This clone was found once. This chain joins TRBV4-1 and TRBJ2-3; TRBD2 agrees at 13 bases. The CDR3 has 16 amino acids. Germline V gene lookup returns CDR1 MGHRA and CDR2 YSYEKL. The V gene end was trimmed by 3 bases and the J gene end by 7 bases; junction bases not matched to a gene: 7. CDR3 bases: TGCGCCAGCAGCCAGGAGACTAGCGGGAGGCGAAATACGCAGTATTTT. Translated: CASSQETSGRRNTQYF.

The chain carries TRBV7-2 and TRBJ2-2; D is possibly TRBD1 (5 bases). The CDR3 consists of 15 residues. V lost 0 bases and J lost 3, with 8 bases in between. From germline, CDR1 is SGHTA and CDR2 FQGNSA. Written as DNA, the CDR3 is TGTGCCAGCAGCTTAGCGTGGACATACACCGGGGAGCTGTTTTTT. It encodes CASSLAWTYTGELFF.

The chain links TRBV6-2 or TRBV6-3 to TRBJ1-2, with TRBD1 identical over 8 bases. V was pared by 0 bases and J by 2 bases, with 8 bases of the junction left unmatched. CDR3 length equals 17 residues. The germline V gene has CDR1 MNHEY and CDR2 SVGEGT. CDR3: CASSYSTPDRVNYGYTF. DNA for the CDR3: TGTGCCAGCAGTTACTCTACGCCGGACAGGGTAAACTATGGCTACACCTTC.

The chain is built from TRBV9 and TRBJ2-3; 9 nucleotides match TRBD2. This CDR3 is 16 amino acids long. J was trimmed by 5 bases and V by 0 bases; bases with no gene match: 7. Germline-derived CDR1 and CDR2 are SGDLS and YYNGEE. The CDR3, as DNA: TGTGCCAGCAGCGTAGCTCAGCGGGAGGTCAGAGATACGCAGTATTTT. This translates into CASSVAQREVRDTQYF.